These T cell receptor beta chains were read from a single sample in a study of blood T cell repertoires in COVID-19. Profiling relied on immunoSEQ multiplex PCR, and the TCRdb table lists in-frame clones only, not all of them. The profile shows 200,000 to 300,000 clones, approximately 80% of them singletons. The sample taken for sequencing was peripheral blood. These receptors were taken from a woman of 80 years or more with acute or convalescent COVID-19. Each CDR3 is given without its conserved first and last residue. Fields, in order: J gene, V gene, CDR3 protein.

>TRBJ2-5|TRBV7-8
ASSPRWGGQETQY
>TRBJ1-6|TRBV5-6
ASSPTGENSPLH
>TRBJ2-7|TRBV5-6
ASRGPFFRQTEQY
>TRBJ2-3|TRBV3-1/TRBV3-2
ASSQAASGGTDTQY
>TRBJ2-1|TRBV13
ASSRRQGFGEQF
>TRBJ1-5|TRBV27
ASSLERNQPQH
>TRBJ1-4|TRBV5-1
ASADPQGSEKLF
>TRBJ2-4|TRBV15
ATSRGPPGAKNIQY
>TRBJ2-2|TRBV6-5
ASSRDRGHGELF
>TRBJ1-5|TRBV6-5
ASSTQGSNQPQH
>TRBJ1-2|TRBV7-3
ASSETPQESAT
>TRBJ1-2|TRBV19
ASSIGRTSYGYT
>TRBJ1-1|TRBV5-4
ASSHGQEHGNTEAF
>TRBJ1-6|TRBV5-6
ASSSDRDNSPLH
>TRBJ2-3|TRBV7-8
ASSTPPDRGTDTQY
>TRBJ2-5|TRBV27
ASNFPTGGLQAETQY
>TRBJ1-6|TRBV6-5
ASSFWDRENSPLH
>TRBJ2-3|TRBV19
ASSMGQQVASY
>TRBJ2-7|TRBV28
AILGGASYEQY
>TRBJ2-1|TRBV10-3
AISVNNEQF
>TRBJ2-1|TRBV11-2
ASSWTSGGANEQF
>TRBJ2-3|TRBV19
ASSMGGISADTQY
>TRBJ1-2|TRBV6-1
ASSERGTGGLYGYT
>TRBJ2-2|TRBV3-1/TRBV3-2
ASSQGRGAGELF
>TRBJ2-3|TRBV28
ASRRTSGFWDTQY
>TRBJ2-3|TRBV5-1
ASSLTGGGTDTQY
>TRBJ1-2|TRBV5-4
ASSLAGRGHYGYT